This T cell receptor beta chain originates from a study of T-cell reconstitution after alpha-beta-depleted transplantation in children. Study-wide results and limits: T-cell numbers and diversity one year post-transplant derived largely from freshly generated T cells.

Between the trimmed V and J ends, which lost 1 base and 4 bases, there was a span of 12 bases. From germline, CDR1 is SGHDT and CDR2 YYEEEE. CDR3 length equals 15 residues. The TCRbeta library incorporated unique molecular identifiers. TCRdb independently ran MiXCR on the PCR reads; one entry per CDR3 protein. The table lists hundreds of thousands of distinct CDR3 sequences, about a sixth of them singletons, with around 30% in the top ten. This clonotype has just a few counts. The antigen remains unidentified. This clonotype was obtained from a boy under two years old who had a stem cell transplant for Wiskott-Aldrich syndrome, so the T cells may come from the graft donor. This specimen consisted of PBMCs, mostly from graft donor cells, obtained 360 days after TCRalphabeta/CD19-depleted stem cell transplant. The V and J genes are TRBV5-6 and TRBJ2-1; D not resolved. The chain's CDR3 is CASSLMANGYNEQFF. DNA of the CDR3: TGTGCCAGCAGCTTGATGGCTAATGGGTACAATGAGCAGTTCTTC.